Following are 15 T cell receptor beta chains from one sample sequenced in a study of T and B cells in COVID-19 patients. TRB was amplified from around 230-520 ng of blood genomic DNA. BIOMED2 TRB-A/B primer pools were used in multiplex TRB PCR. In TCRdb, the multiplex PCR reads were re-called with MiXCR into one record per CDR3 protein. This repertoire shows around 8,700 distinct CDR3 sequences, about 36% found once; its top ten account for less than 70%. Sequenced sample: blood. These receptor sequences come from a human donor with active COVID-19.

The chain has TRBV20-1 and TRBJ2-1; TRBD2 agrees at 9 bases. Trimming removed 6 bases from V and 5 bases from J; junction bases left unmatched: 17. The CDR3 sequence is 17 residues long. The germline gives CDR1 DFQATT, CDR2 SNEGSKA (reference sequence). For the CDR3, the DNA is TGCAGTGCCAGCGGAGCGGGAGGCTCCTCCTTTAACAATGAGCAGTTCTTC. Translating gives CSASGAGGSSFNNEQFF.

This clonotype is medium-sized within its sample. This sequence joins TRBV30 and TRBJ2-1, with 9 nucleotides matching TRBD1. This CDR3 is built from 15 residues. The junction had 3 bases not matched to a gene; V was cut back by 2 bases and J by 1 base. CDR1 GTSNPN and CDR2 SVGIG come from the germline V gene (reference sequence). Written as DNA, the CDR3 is TGTGCCTGGAGTCTAGGACAGGGGTCCTACAATGAGCAGTTCTTC. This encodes CAWSLGQGSYNEQFF.

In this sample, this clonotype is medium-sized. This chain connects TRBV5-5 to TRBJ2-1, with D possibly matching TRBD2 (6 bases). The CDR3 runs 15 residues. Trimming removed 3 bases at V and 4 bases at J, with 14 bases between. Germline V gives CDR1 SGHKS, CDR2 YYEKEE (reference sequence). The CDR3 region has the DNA TGTGCCAGCAGCTGGTCACTTGGGACTTACAATGAGCAGTTCTTC. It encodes CASSWSLGTYNEQFF.

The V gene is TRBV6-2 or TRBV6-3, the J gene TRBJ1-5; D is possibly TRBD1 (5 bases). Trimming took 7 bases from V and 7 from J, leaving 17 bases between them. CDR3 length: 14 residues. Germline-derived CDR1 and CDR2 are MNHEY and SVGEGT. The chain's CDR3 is CASKIDSSGQPQHF. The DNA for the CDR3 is TGTGCCAGCAAAATCGACAGCTCTGGACAGCCCCAGCATTTT.

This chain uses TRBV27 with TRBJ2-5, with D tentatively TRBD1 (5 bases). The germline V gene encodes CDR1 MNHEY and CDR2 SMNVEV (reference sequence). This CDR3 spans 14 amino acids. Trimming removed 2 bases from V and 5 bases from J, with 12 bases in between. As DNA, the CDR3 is TGTGCCAGCAGTTTACAGGGTGAAGTCGAGACCCAGTACTTC. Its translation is CASSLQGEVETQYF.

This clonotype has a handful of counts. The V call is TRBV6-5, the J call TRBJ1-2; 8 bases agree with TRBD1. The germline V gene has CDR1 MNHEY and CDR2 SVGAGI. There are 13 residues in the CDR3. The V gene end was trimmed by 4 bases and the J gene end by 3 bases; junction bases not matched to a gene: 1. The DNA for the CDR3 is TGTGCCAGCAGTTTGACAGGGGACTATGGCTACACCTTC. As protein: CASSLTGDYGYTF.

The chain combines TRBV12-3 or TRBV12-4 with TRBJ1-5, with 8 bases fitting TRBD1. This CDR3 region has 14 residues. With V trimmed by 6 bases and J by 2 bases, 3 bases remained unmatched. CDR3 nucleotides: TGTGCCAGCAGACCGGGACAGGGCAATCAGCCCCAGCATTTT. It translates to CASRPGQGNQPQHF.

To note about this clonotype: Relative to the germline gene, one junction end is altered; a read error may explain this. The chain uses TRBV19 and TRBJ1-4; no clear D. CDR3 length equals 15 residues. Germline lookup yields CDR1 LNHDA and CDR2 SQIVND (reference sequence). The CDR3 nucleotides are TGTGGCAGTAGTATCCCACCCGGGGAAGGTGAAAAACTGTTTTTT. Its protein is CGSSIPPGEGEKLFF.

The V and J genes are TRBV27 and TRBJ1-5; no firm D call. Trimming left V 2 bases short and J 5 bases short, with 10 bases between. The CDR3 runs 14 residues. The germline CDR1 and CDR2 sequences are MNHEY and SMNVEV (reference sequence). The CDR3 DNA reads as TGTGCCAGCAGTTTAGGTTTAGCCCATCAGCCCCAGCATTTT. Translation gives CASSLGLAHQPQHF.

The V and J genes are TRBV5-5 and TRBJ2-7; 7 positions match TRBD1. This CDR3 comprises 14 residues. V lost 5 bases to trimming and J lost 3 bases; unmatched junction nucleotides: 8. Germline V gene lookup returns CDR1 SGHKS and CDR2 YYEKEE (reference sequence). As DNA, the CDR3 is TGTGCCAGCAGGCCAACCGGGACAGTCTACGAGCAGTACTTC. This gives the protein CASRPTGTVYEQYF.

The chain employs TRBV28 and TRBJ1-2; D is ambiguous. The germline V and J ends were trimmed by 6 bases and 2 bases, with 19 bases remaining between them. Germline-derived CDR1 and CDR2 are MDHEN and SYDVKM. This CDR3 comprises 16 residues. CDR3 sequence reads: CASSPVGRQLNYGYTF. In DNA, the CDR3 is TGTGCCAGCAGCCCGGTTGGACGGCAATTAAACTATGGCTACACCTTC.

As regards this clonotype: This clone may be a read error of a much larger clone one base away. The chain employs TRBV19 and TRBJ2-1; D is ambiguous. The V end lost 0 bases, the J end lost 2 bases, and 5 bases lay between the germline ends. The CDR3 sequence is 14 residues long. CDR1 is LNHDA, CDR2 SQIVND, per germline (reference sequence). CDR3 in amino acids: CASSIDRAYNEQFF. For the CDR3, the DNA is TGTGCCAGTAGTATAGATAGGGCCTACAATGAGCAGTTCTTC.

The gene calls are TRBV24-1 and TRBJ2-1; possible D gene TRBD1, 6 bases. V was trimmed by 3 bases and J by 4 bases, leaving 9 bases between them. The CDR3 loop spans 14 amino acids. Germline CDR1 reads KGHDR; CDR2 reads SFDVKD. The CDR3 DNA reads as TGTGCCACCAGTGATGTCACAGGGTACAATGAGCAGTTCTTC. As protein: CATSDVTGYNEQFF.

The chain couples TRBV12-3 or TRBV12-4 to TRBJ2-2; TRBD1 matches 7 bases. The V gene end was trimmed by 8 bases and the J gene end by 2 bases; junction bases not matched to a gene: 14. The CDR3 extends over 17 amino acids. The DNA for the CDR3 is TGTGCCAGCGCTTTCATTATCCGGGACAGAAACACCGGGGAGCTGTTTTTT. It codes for CASAFIIRDRNTGELFF.

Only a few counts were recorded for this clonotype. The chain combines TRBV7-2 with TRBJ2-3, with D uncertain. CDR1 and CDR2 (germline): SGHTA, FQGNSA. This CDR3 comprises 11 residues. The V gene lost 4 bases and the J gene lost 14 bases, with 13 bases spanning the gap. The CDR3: CASSYGASGYF. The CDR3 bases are TGTGCCAGCAGCTATGGTGCGTCGGGGTATTTT.